Listed here are 12 T cell receptor beta chains from one sample, sequenced in a study of OX40 agonist ivuxolimab in advanced cancers. Data came from immunoSEQ multiplex PCR; TCRdb stores just in-frame clones and leaves some out. The sample has around 80,000 clones, roughly 87% seen once. Sequencing used CD4+ or CD8+ T cells sorted from blood, obtained in a trial of the OX40 agonist ivuxolimab. These receptors all stem from an adult with an advanced solid tumor such as melanoma, head and neck, liver or kidney cancer.

The gene calls are TRBV5-1 and TRBJ2-3; a possible D gene is TRBD2 (5 bases). CDR1 is SGHRS and CDR2 is YFSETQ in the germline V gene. CDR3 size: 16 residues. The V gene lost 0 bases and the J gene lost 2 bases, with 13 bases spanning the gap. The CDR3 coding sequence is TGCGCCAGCAGCTTGGACTTAGCGTCGGTCACAGATACGCAGTATTTT. Protein product: CASSLDLASVTDTQYF.

CDR3 bases: TGTGCCGCAGGGGAAGGGAGTTATGGCTACACCTTC. It translates to CAAGEGSYGYTF. The V gene is TRBV19, the J gene TRBJ1-2; a weak D match, TRBD1 (6 bases). The CDR3 totals 12 residues. In germline, CDR1 is LNHDA, CDR2 SQIVND (reference sequence). V lost 11 bases and J 5 bases, leaving 15 bases between the germline ends.

This chain connects TRBV27 to TRBJ2-3, with 8 bases identical to TRBD2. Unmatched junction bases numbered 9, after V lost 10 bases and J lost 3 bases. This CDR3 comprises 14 residues. From germline, CDR1 is MNHEY and CDR2 SMNVEV (reference sequence). CDR3 amino acids: CATARGAGTDTQYF. The CDR3 DNA follows: TGTGCCACTGCGCGGGGGGCAGGGACAGATACGCAGTATTTT.

The rearrangement joins TRBV9 to TRBJ2-1; tentative D call: TRBD1 (7 bases). V was clipped by 2 bases and J by 9 bases, with 12 bases between them. This CDR3 has 13 amino acids. The germline CDR1 and CDR2 sequences are SGDLS and YYNGEE. CDR3 protein: CASSVAQGGEQFF. The CDR3 DNA sequence: TGTGCCAGCAGCGTGGCCCAGGGGGGTGAGCAGTTCTTC.

This clone was found once. The chain joins TRBV5-5 to TRBJ2-1; perhaps D is TRBD1 or TRBD2 (5 bases each). Germline V gene sequence: CDR1 SGHKS, CDR2 YYEKEE (reference sequence). Trimming stripped 1 base from V and 7 bases from J, with 15 bases between. The CDR3 runs 15 residues. This CDR3 is CASSLSPGTQNEQFF. In DNA form, the CDR3 reads TGTGCCAGCAGCTTGAGTCCAGGGACCCAAAATGAGCAGTTCTTC. Variable domain in full (rest from reference TRBV5-5 and TRBJ2-1): DAGVTQSPTHLIKTRGQQVTLRCSPISGHKSVSWYQQVLGQGPQFIFQYYEKEERGRGNFPDRFSARQFPNYSSELNVNALLLGDSALYLCASSLSPGTQNEQFFGPGTRLTVL.

The chain combines TRBV19 with TRBJ2-7; 11 positions match TRBD2. The trim removed 1 base at V and 0 bases at J, leaving 8 bases unmatched. The CDR3 length is 18 residues. Germline loops: CDR1 LNHDA, CDR2 SQIVND (reference sequence). The CDR3 nucleotides are TGTGCCAGTAGTATAGGGATTGGAACTAGCGGGAGCTCCTACGAGCAGTACTTC. This sequence encodes CASSIGIGTSGSSYEQYF.

CDR3 loop: CASSEALGQGGYEQYF. The CDR3 DNA reads TGTGCCAGCAGTGAAGCGCTGGGGCAGGGTGGCTACGAGCAGTACTTC. V usage is TRBV6-1 and J usage is TRBJ2-7, with D possibly TRBD1 on 5 matching bases. The CDR3 is 16 residues long. V lost 0 bases, J lost 3 bases, and 15 bases lay in between. CDR1 is MNHNS, CDR2 SASEGT, per germline.

V gene TRBV29-1 combines with J gene TRBJ2-7; a weak D match, TRBD1 (5 bases). V dropped 4 bases and J dropped 5 bases, with 12 bases sitting between them. The CDR3 covers 12 residues. Germline V CDR1 and CDR2: SQVTM, ANQGSEA. CDR3 amino acids: CSVAVRENEQYF. The CDR3 DNA sequence: TGCAGCGTTGCGGTCAGGGAAAACGAGCAGTACTTC.

V usage is TRBV5-1 and J usage is TRBJ2-1, with 7 bases that match TRBD2. This CDR3 region has 15 residues. J was trimmed by 3 bases and V by 1 base; bases with no gene match: 4. Germline V CDR1 and CDR2: SGHRS, YFSETQ. The CDR3 nucleotides read TGCGCCAGCAGCTTGTTCGGGACTAACTACAATGAGCAGTTCTTC. The encoded protein is CASSLFGTNYNEQFF. The complete variable domain, with remaining parts taken from reference TRBV5-1 and TRBJ2-1, reads KAGVTQTPRYLIKTRGQQVTLSCSPISGHRSVSWYQQTPGQGLQFLFEYFSETQRNKGNFPGRFSGRQFSNSRSEMNVSTLELGDSALYLCASSLFGTNYNEQFFGPGTRLTVL.

This chain uses TRBV30 with TRBJ2-5; no clear D gene. The germline CDR1 and CDR2 sequences are GTSNPN and SVGIG (reference sequence). This CDR3 contains 12 residues. With 4 bases removed from V and 3 bases from J, the gap between germline ends came to 9 bases. CDR3 amino acids: CAWTRAEETQYF. The CDR3, as DNA: TGTGCCTGGACTCGGGCAGAAGAGACCCAGTACTTC.

The chain combines TRBV5-1 with TRBJ2-1; D gene unclear. CDR3 length equals 13 residues. CDR1 is SGHRS and CDR2 is YFSETQ in the germline V gene. Trimming removed 3 bases at V and 12 bases at J, with 16 bases between. The CDR3 reads CASSSSFLQGQFF. DNA for the CDR3: TGCGCCAGCAGCTCGTCTTTCTTGCAAGGGCAGTTCTTC.

The chain combines TRBV7-2 with TRBJ2-7, with 10 bases matching TRBD1. The V and J ends lost 5 bases and 3 bases, in that order; junction bases with no gene match: 10. The CDR3 extends over 16 amino acids. Germline CDR1 reads SGHTA; CDR2 reads FQGNSA. CDR3 sequence (DNA): TGTGCCAGCAGCCTGGCCGCGACAGGGGGCCGCTACGAGCAGTACTTC. Translating it yields CASSLAATGGRYEQYF.